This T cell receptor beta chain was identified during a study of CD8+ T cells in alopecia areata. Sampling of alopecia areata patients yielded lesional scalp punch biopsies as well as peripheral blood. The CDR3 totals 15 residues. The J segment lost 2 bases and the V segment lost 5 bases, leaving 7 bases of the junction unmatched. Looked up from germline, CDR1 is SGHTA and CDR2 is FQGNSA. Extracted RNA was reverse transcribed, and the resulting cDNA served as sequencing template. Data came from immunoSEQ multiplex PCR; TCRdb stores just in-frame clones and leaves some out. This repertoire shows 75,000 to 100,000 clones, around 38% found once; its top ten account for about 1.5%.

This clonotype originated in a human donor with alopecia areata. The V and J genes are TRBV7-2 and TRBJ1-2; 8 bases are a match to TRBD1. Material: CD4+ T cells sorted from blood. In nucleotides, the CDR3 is TGTGCCAGCAGCCCGTGGACAGGGTTAAACTATGGCTACACCTTC. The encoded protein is CASSPWTGLNYGYTF.